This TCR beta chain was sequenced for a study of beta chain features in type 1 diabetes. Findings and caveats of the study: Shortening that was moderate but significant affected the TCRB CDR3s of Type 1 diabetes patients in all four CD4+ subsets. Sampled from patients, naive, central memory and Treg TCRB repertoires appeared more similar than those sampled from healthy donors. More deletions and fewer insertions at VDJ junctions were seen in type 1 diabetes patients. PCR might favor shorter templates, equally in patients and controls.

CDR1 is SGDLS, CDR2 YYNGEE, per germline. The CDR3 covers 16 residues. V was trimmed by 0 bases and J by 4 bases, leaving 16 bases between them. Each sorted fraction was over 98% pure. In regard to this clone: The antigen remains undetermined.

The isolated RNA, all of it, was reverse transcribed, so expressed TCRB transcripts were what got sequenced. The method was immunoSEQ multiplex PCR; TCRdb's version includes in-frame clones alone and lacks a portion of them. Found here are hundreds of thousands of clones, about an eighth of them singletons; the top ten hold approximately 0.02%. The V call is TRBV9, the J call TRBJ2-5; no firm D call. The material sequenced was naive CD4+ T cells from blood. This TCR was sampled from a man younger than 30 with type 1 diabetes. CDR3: CASSVVGQAAGETQYF. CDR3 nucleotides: TGTGCCAGCAGCGTAGTAGGGCAGGCGGCAGGAGAGACCCAGTACTTC.